Listed below are T cell receptor beta chains from one sample, sequenced in a study of early T cells in non-severe SARS-CoV-2 infection. One entry per CDR3 protein, called by TCRdb with MiXCR from the 5' RACE reads. In the table there are tens of thousands of distinct CDR3 sequences, less than 15% of which are singletons. The sequencing here drew on whole blood, taken at baseline. The receptors come from an adult who was a healthcare worker with PCR-confirmed SARS-CoV-2 infection or an uninfected control (not recorded which). Both conserved end residues are part of each CDR3. Fields, in order: V gene, D gene, clone size, J gene, CDR3 protein, CDR3 DNA. D genes are given only for firm matches. Size is omitted from some rows. Given values are once, few, many or a class for expanded clones.

V gene: TRBV6-2/TRBV6-3
D gene: .
clone size: .
J gene: TRBJ1-1
CDR3 protein: CASSYHGDLAFF
CDR3 DNA: TGTGCCAGCAGTTACCACGGGGACTTGGCTTTCTTT

V gene: TRBV5-1
D gene: TRBD1
clone size: many
J gene: TRBJ2-1
CDR3 protein: CASQTGQTDEQFF
CDR3 DNA: TGCGCCAGCCAGACAGGGCAAACGGATGAGCAGTTCTTC

V gene: TRBV4-3
D gene: .
clone size: .
J gene: TRBJ2-3
CDR3 protein: CASSQARSADTQYF
CDR3 DNA: TGCGCCAGCAGCCAAGCCCGGAGCGCAGATACGCAGTATTTT

V gene: TRBV5-4
D gene: .
clone size: once
J gene: TRBJ2-7
CDR3 protein: CASSLPGTLEQYF
CDR3 DNA: TGTGCCAGCAGCTTGCCCGGGACTCTCGAGCAGTACTTC

V gene: TRBV7-2
D gene: TRBD2
clone size: .
J gene: TRBJ2-2
CDR3 protein: CASSLAQLAAGELFF
CDR3 DNA: TGTGCCAGCAGCTTAGCGCAACTAGCGGCCGGGGAGCTGTTTTTT

V gene: TRBV12-3/TRBV12-4
D gene: .
clone size: .
J gene: TRBJ2-5
CDR3 protein: CASSRGTSYQETQYF
CDR3 DNA: TGTGCCAGCAGCCGTGGGACTTCGTACCAAGAGACCCAGTACTTC

V gene: TRBV6-5
D gene: TRBD1
clone size: few
J gene: TRBJ1-1
CDR3 protein: CASSYSDRAYTEAFF
CDR3 DNA: TGTGCCAGCAGTTACTCGGACAGGGCCTACACTGAAGCTTTCTTT

V gene: TRBV25-1
D gene: TRBD2
clone size: .
J gene: TRBJ2-1
CDR3 protein: CASSEAQREFGEQFF
CDR3 DNA: TGTGCCAGCAGTGAAGCCCAGCGGGAGTTTGGTGAGCAGTTCTTC

V gene: TRBV29-1
D gene: .
clone size: .
J gene: TRBJ2-7
CDR3 protein: CSVVVVWEQYF
CDR3 DNA: TGCAGCGTTGTAGTTGTTTGGGAGCAGTACTTC

V gene: TRBV7-9
D gene: .
clone size: many
J gene: TRBJ2-5
CDR3 protein: CASSLASLSHSKETQYF
CDR3 DNA: TGTGCCAGCAGCTTAGCGAGCCTTTCTCATTCCAAAGAGACCCAGTACTTC

V gene: TRBV7-6
D gene: .
clone size: .
J gene: TRBJ2-3
CDR3 protein: CASSFRASTSDTQYF
CDR3 DNA: TGTGCCAGCAGCTTCAGGGCCAGTACGTCAGATACGCAGTATTTT

V gene: TRBV29-1
D gene: .
clone size: few
J gene: TRBJ2-3
CDR3 protein: CSVEPGSSTDTQYF
CDR3 DNA: TGCAGCGTTGAACCGGGGTCTAGCACAGATACGCAGTATTTT

V gene: TRBV12-3/TRBV12-4
D gene: .
clone size: few
J gene: TRBJ2-3
CDR3 protein: CASSLQGVDTQYF
CDR3 DNA: TGTGCCAGCAGTTTGCAAGGGGTAGATACGCAGTATTTT

V gene: TRBV5-1
D gene: .
clone size: few
J gene: TRBJ2-1
CDR3 protein: CASSLKLYEQFF
CDR3 DNA: TGCGCCAGCAGCTTGAAACTGTATGAGCAGTTCTTC

V gene: TRBV6-1
D gene: .
clone size: .
J gene: TRBJ1-2
CDR3 protein: CASSDASRDKGRGYTF
CDR3 DNA: TGTGCCAGCAGTGATGCATCCCGGGACAAGGGACGGGGCTACACCTTC

V gene: TRBV7-9
D gene: .
clone size: .
J gene: TRBJ1-1
CDR3 protein: CASSLAGPATEAFF
CDR3 DNA: TGTGCCAGCAGCTTAGCGGGGCCTGCCACTGAAGCTTTCTTT

V gene: TRBV7-9
D gene: .
clone size: .
J gene: TRBJ2-1
CDR3 protein: CASSWGSGSDNEQFF
CDR3 DNA: TGTGCCAGCAGCTGGGGGAGTGGGTCTGACAATGAGCAGTTCTTC

V gene: TRBV19
D gene: .
clone size: .
J gene: TRBJ1-1
CDR3 protein: CASSIRGKGTEAFF
CDR3 DNA: TGTGCCAGTAGTATACGGGGGAAGGGCACTGAAGCTTTCTTT

V gene: TRBV19
D gene: .
clone size: few
J gene: TRBJ2-3
CDR3 protein: CASRRTGAGGTDTQYF
CDR3 DNA: TGTGCCAGTAGACGCACAGGAGCGGGCGGCACAGATACGCAGTATTTT

V gene: TRBV28
D gene: .
clone size: few
J gene: TRBJ2-7
CDR3 protein: CASSLDGAAYEQYF
CDR3 DNA: TGTGCCAGCAGTTTGGACGGGGCAGCCTACGAGCAGTACTTC

V gene: TRBV7-2
D gene: TRBD2
clone size: .
J gene: TRBJ2-1
CDR3 protein: CASSAGLVGYEQFF
CDR3 DNA: TGTGCCAGCAGCGCCGGACTAGTAGGCTATGAGCAGTTCTTC

V gene: TRBV6-2/TRBV6-3
D gene: .
clone size: few
J gene: TRBJ1-1
CDR3 protein: CASRVNTEAFF
CDR3 DNA: TGTGCCAGCAGGGTGAACACTGAAGCTTTCTTT

V gene: TRBV12-3/TRBV12-4
D gene: TRBD2
clone size: .
J gene: TRBJ2-7
CDR3 protein: CASSSAGAFNEQYF
CDR3 DNA: TGTGCCAGCAGTTCCGCGGGAGCCTTCAACGAGCAGTACTTC

V gene: TRBV6-2/TRBV6-3
D gene: TRBD2
clone size: few
J gene: TRBJ2-2
CDR3 protein: CASDIAGVGGELFF
CDR3 DNA: TGTGCCAGCGATATAGCGGGAGTAGGCGGGGAGCTGTTTTTT

V gene: TRBV5-4
D gene: .
clone size: many
J gene: TRBJ2-1
CDR3 protein: CASSRLLAVSSYNEQFF
CDR3 DNA: TGTGCCAGCAGCAGATTGTTAGCGGTGAGCTCCTACAATGAGCAGTTCTTC

V gene: TRBV12-3/TRBV12-4
D gene: TRBD1
clone size: many
J gene: TRBJ2-3
CDR3 protein: CASSPGTGVEDTQYF
CDR3 DNA: TGTGCCAGCAGTCCTGGGACAGGGGTAGAGGATACGCAGTATTTT

V gene: TRBV6-2/TRBV6-3
D gene: .
clone size: few
J gene: TRBJ2-3
CDR3 protein: CASSYGAGEGTDTQYF
CDR3 DNA: TGTGCCAGCAGTTACGGAGCAGGGGAAGGCACAGATACGCAGTATTTT

V gene: TRBV7-2
D gene: .
clone size: once
J gene: TRBJ2-3
CDR3 protein: CASSLQYGTDTQYF
CDR3 DNA: TGTGCCAGCAGCTTACAATACGGCACAGATACGCAGTATTTT

V gene: TRBV7-9
D gene: .
clone size: few
J gene: TRBJ2-1
CDR3 protein: CARGPATYNEQFF
CDR3 DNA: TGTGCCAGGGGTCCCGCCACTTACAATGAGCAGTTCTTC

V gene: TRBV5-1
D gene: .
clone size: few
J gene: TRBJ1-1
CDR3 protein: CASGAGANTEAFF
CDR3 DNA: TGCGCCAGCGGGGCAGGAGCGAACACTGAAGCTTTCTTT

V gene: TRBV10-3
D gene: .
clone size: .
J gene: TRBJ1-6
CDR3 protein: CASRDPGDSPLHF
CDR3 DNA: TGTGCCAGCCGGGATCCCGGGGATTCACCCCTCCACTTT

V gene: TRBV20-1
D gene: .
clone size: few
J gene: TRBJ1-1
CDR3 protein: CSGLRATEAFF
CDR3 DNA: TGCAGTGGTCTGAGGGCGACTGAAGCTTTCTTT

V gene: TRBV28
D gene: .
clone size: .
J gene: TRBJ2-3
CDR3 protein: CASSGGRTYTQYF
CDR3 DNA: TGTGCCAGCAGTGGAGGGAGAACCTATACGCAGTATTTT

V gene: TRBV20-1
D gene: .
clone size: few
J gene: TRBJ2-5
CDR3 protein: CSARPPRWANSKSQETQYF
CDR3 DNA: TGCAGTGCTAGACCCCCTAGGTGGGCTAACTCGAAATCCCAAGAGACCCAGTACTTC

V gene: TRBV11-2
D gene: .
clone size: .
J gene: TRBJ2-2
CDR3 protein: CASSLLTGELFF
CDR3 DNA: TGTGCCAGCAGCTTGCTCACCGGGGAGCTGTTTTTT

V gene: TRBV6-5
D gene: .
clone size: few
J gene: TRBJ2-5
CDR3 protein: CASSFAPLVGETQYF
CDR3 DNA: TGTGCCAGCAGTTTCGCACCACTAGTTGGAGAGACCCAGTACTTC

V gene: TRBV7-9
D gene: .
clone size: many
J gene: TRBJ2-2
CDR3 protein: CASRDSLNTGELFF
CDR3 DNA: TGTGCCAGCCGGGACTCACTTAACACCGGGGAGCTGTTTTTT

V gene: TRBV12-3/TRBV12-4
D gene: TRBD1
clone size: many
J gene: TRBJ1-1
CDR3 protein: CASSFGGGRKDTEAFF
CDR3 DNA: TGTGCCAGCAGTTTTGGAGGGGGCCGTAAGGACACTGAAGCTTTCTTT

V gene: TRBV7-9
D gene: .
clone size: many
J gene: TRBJ2-7
CDR3 protein: CASSFGRAEEQYF
CDR3 DNA: TGTGCCAGCAGCTTCGGTCGGGCCGAGGAGCAGTACTTC

V gene: TRBV7-6
D gene: .
clone size: many
J gene: TRBJ1-4
CDR3 protein: CASSSLSGATNEKLFF
CDR3 DNA: TGTGCCAGCAGCTCCTTGTCGGGTGCAACTAATGAAAAACTGTTTTTT

V gene: TRBV28
D gene: TRBD1
clone size: many
J gene: TRBJ1-2
CDR3 protein: CASSSLRDRTLNYGYTF
CDR3 DNA: TGTGCCAGCAGTTCACTCCGGGACAGGACTCTCAACTATGGCTACACCTTC

V gene: TRBV19
D gene: .
clone size: few
J gene: TRBJ2-1
CDR3 protein: CASNLGESDYNEQFF
CDR3 DNA: TGTGCCAGTAATCTGGGCGAATCTGACTACAATGAGCAGTTCTTC

V gene: TRBV7-8
D gene: TRBD1
clone size: .
J gene: TRBJ1-1
CDR3 protein: CASSRTGGTEAFF
CDR3 DNA: TGTGCCAGCAGCAGAACAGGGGGTACTGAAGCTTTCTTT

V gene: TRBV5-1
D gene: .
clone size: few
J gene: TRBJ2-3
CDR3 protein: CASSTGQPTDTQYF
CDR3 DNA: TGCGCCAGCAGTACCGGACAGCCCACAGATACGCAGTATTTT

V gene: TRBV5-6
D gene: .
clone size: .
J gene: TRBJ2-4
CDR3 protein: CASSLAGGAKNIQYF
CDR3 DNA: TGTGCCAGCAGCTTGGCCGGGGGAGCCAAAAACATTCAGTACTTC

V gene: TRBV6-5
D gene: .
clone size: many
J gene: TRBJ2-6
CDR3 protein: CASSFGDSGANVLTF
CDR3 DNA: TGTGCCAGCAGTTTCGGGGACTCTGGGGCCAACGTCCTGACTTTC

V gene: TRBV29-1
D gene: TRBD1
clone size: medium-sized
J gene: TRBJ2-7
CDR3 protein: CSVADRGLDEQYF
CDR3 DNA: TGCAGCGTTGCGGACAGGGGTTTAGACGAGCAGTACTTC

V gene: TRBV6-5
D gene: TRBD1
clone size: .
J gene: TRBJ2-7
CDR3 protein: CASREQGYYEQYF
CDR3 DNA: TGTGCCAGCAGAGAACAGGGGTATTACGAGCAGTACTTC

V gene: TRBV9
D gene: .
clone size: many
J gene: TRBJ2-7
CDR3 protein: CASSVGSGPEYEQYF
CDR3 DNA: TGTGCCAGCAGCGTAGGATCCGGGCCAGAATACGAGCAGTACTTC

V gene: TRBV7-2
D gene: .
clone size: many
J gene: TRBJ2-1
CDR3 protein: CASSLTNEQFF
CDR3 DNA: TGTGCCAGCAGCTTAACAAATGAGCAGTTCTTC

V gene: TRBV21-1
D gene: .
clone size: .
J gene: TRBJ2-7
CDR3 protein: CAISGTIPYEQYF
CDR3 DNA: TGTGCCATTTCCGGGACGATCCCCTACGAGCAGTACTTC

V gene: TRBV6-2/TRBV6-3
D gene: .
clone size: many
J gene: TRBJ2-3
CDR3 protein: CASTKSNGRTDTQYF
CDR3 DNA: TGTGCCAGCACTAAATCGAACGGGAGAACAGATACGCAGTATTTT

V gene: TRBV6-6
D gene: .
clone size: few
J gene: TRBJ2-3
CDR3 protein: CASRNGPTNTDTQYF
CDR3 DNA: TGTGCCAGCAGAAACGGACCGACAAACACAGATACGCAGTATTTT

V gene: TRBV11-1
D gene: TRBD2
clone size: many
J gene: TRBJ2-3
CDR3 protein: CASSLGFRTSDTQYF
CDR3 DNA: TGTGCCAGCAGCTTAGGTTTTAGGACTAGCGATACGCAGTATTTT